The T cell receptor (beta chain) under discussion was sequenced for a study of blood T cell repertoires in COVID-19. This clone was detected once. The CDR3 length is 14 residues. V shed 0 bases and J shed 4 bases, with 10 bases lying between them. Germline lookup yields CDR1 SGHDT and CDR2 YYEEEE. Repertoires were generated with immunoSEQ multiplex PCR, while TCRdb's copy carries only in-frame clones and drops some. The sample carries 350,000 or so clones, about 90% recorded once. This TCR was recovered from a woman between 25 and 40 years old who had recovered from COVID-19. V is TRBV5-6 and J is TRBJ1-2; D gene ambiguous. Sequencing input: PBMCs or T cells enriched from blood (not recorded which). CDR3 loop: CASSLAQAGYGYTF. For the CDR3, the DNA is TGTGCCAGCAGCTTGGCGCAGGCGGGCTATGGCTACACCTTC.